This T cell receptor (beta chain) came from a study of persistence of HIV-infected CD4 T cells. This clone has more than one count but fewer than ten. Its antigen remains unidentified. One end of the junction does not line up with germline, which may come from a read error. This CDR3 has 13 amino acids. Study-wide findings and caveats: CMV- and Gag-responding cells had lower TCRbeta richness than CD3/CD28-responding cells. TCR analyses could not target the rare provirus-carrying CMV-responding cells. Within sorted populations, more oligoclonal TCRs accompanied more oligoclonal proviruses.

The libraries were made with immunoSEQ version 4 in survey mode. Only in-frame clones appear in the TCRdb table, and some are missing; sequencing was by immunoSEQ multiplex PCR. The table includes some 32,000 clones, 75% to 85% detected once. An overlapping HIV-1 Gag peptide pool stimulated these cells at roughly 0.97 ug/peptide/mL. Sorted nonresponding memory CD4+ T cells were CD40L-negative, CD69-negative, CD45RO-high. The sequence derives from an adult woman with HIV who was CMV-seropositive. The chain is built from TRBV12-3 or TRBV12-4 and TRBJ1-1; TRBD1 might be the D (6 bases). Sequencing used CD4+ T cells sorted from PBMCs after approximately 19-hour stimulation, obtained from a patient who received antiretroviral therapy. The CDR3 DNA reads as TGTGCCAGCAGTTTAGAGGGACGGGACAATAAAGGCTTT. The encoded protein is CASSLEGRDNKGF.